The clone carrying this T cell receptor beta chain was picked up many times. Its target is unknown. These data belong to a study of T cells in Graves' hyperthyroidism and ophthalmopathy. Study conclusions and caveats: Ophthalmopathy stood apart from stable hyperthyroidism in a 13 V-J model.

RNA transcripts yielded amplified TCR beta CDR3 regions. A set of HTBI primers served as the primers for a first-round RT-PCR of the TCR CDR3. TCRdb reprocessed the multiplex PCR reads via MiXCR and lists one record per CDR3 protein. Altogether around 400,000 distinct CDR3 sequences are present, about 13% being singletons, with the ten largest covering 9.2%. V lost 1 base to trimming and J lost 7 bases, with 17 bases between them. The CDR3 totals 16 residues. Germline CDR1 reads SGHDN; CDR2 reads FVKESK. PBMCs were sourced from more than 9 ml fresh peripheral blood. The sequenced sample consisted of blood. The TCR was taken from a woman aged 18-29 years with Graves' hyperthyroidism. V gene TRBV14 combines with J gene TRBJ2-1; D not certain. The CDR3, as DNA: TGTGCCAGCAGCCAAGTGGCGTTCGCGGTAGGGAATGAGCAGTTCTTC. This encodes CASSQVAFAVGNEQFF.